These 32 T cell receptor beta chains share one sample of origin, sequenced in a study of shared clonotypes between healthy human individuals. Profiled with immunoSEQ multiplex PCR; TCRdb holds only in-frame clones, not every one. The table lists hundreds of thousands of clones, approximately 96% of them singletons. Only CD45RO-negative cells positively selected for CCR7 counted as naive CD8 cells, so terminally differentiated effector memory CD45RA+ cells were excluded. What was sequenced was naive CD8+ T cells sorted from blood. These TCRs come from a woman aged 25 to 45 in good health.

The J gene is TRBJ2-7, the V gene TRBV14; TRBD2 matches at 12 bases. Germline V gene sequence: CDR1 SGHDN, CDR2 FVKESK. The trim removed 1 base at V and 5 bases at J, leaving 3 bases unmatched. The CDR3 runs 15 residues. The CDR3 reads CASSQGLAGVNEQYF. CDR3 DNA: TGTGCCAGCAGCCAAGGACTAGCGGGAGTCAACGAGCAGTACTTC.

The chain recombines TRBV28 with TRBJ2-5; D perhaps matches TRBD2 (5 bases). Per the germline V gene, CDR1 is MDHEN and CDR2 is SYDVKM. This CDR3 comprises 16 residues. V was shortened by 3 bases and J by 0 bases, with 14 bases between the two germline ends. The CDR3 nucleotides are TGTGCCAGCAGTTTCCCTGGACTGGCGTACCAAGAGACCCAGTACTTC. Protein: CASSFPGLAYQETQYF.

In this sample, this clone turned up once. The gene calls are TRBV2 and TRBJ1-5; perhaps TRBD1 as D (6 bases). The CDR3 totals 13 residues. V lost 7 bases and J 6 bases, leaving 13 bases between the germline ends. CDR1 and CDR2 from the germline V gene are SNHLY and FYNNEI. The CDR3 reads CASTGGAAQPQHF. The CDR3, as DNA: TGTGCCAGCACTGGGGGCGCGGCTCAGCCCCAGCATTTT.

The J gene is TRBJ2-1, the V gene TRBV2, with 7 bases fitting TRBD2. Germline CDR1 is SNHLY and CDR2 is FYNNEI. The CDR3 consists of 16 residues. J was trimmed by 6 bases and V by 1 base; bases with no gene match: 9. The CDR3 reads CASSEEIGERGNEQFF. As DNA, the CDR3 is TGTGCCAGCAGTGAAGAGATTGGGGAGCGGGGCAATGAGCAGTTCTTC.

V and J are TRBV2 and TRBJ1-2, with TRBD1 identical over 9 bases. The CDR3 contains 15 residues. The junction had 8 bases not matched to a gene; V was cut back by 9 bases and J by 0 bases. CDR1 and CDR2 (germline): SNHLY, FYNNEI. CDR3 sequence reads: CARISGQGANYGYTF. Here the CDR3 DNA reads TGTGCCAGAATCTCGGGACAGGGAGCTAACTATGGCTACACCTTC.

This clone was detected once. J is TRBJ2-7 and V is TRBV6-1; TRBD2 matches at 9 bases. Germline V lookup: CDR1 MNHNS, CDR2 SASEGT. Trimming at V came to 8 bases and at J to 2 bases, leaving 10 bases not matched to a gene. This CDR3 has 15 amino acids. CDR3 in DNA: TGTGCCAGCCTTAACCAGGGACTAGCTGCCTACGAGCAGTACTTC. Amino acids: CASLNQGLAAYEQYF.

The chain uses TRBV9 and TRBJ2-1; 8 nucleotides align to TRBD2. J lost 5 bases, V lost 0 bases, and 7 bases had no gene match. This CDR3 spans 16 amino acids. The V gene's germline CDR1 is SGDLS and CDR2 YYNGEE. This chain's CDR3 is CASSVGNSGTHNEQFF. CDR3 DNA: TGTGCCAGCAGCGTAGGCAATAGCGGGACCCACAATGAGCAGTTCTTC.

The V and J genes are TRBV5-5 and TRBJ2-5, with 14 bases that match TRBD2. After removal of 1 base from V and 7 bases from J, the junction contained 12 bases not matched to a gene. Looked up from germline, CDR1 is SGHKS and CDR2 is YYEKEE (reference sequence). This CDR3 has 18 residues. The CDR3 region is CASSLRGGLAGAYATQYF. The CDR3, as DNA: TGTGCCAGCAGCTTGCGGGGGGGACTAGCGGGAGCCTATGCGACCCAGTACTTC.

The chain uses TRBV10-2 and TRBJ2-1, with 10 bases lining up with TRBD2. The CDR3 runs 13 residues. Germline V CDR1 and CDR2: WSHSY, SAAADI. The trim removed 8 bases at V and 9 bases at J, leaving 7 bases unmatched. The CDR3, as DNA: TGCGCCAGCGGTATTAGCGGGAGGTTTGAGCAGTTCTTC. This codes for CASGISGRFEQFF.

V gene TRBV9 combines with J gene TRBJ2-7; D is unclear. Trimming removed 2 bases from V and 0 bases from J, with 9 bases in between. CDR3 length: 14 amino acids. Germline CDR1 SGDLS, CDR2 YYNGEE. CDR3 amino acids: CASSVSLSSYEQYF. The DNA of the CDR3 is TGTGCCAGCAGCGTCAGCCTCAGCTCCTACGAGCAGTACTTC.

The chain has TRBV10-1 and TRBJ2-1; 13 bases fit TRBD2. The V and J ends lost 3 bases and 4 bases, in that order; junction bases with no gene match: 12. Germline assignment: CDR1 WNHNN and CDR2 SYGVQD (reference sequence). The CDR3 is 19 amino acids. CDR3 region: CASSDSGLAGNPSYNEQFF. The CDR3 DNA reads TGCGCCAGCAGTGATTCGGGACTAGCGGGAAACCCTAGTTACAATGAGCAGTTCTTC.

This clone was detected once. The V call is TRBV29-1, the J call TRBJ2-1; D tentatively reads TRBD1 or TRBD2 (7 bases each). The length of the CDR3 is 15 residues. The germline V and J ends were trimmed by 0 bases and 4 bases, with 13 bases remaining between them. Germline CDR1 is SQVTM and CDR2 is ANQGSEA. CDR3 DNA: TGCAGCGTTGAAGATCCCAGGGGGGGATACAATGAGCAGTTCTTC. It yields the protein CSVEDPRGGYNEQFF.

CDR3 sequence (DNA): TGTGCCAGTAATGTATACTACGACTCCTACAATGAGCAGTTCTTC. Translating it yields CASNVYYDSYNEQFF. The chain carries TRBV19 and TRBJ2-1; D is unclear. V was clipped by 7 bases and J by 0 bases, with 13 bases between them. CDR3 length equals 15 residues. Germline-derived CDR1 and CDR2 are LNHDA and SQIVND (reference sequence).

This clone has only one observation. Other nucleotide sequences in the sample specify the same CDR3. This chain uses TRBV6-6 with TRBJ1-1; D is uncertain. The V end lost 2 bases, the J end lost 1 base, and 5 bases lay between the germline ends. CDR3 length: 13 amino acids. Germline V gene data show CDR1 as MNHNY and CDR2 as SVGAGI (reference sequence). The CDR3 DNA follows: TGTGCCAGCAGTTACGGAGGGAACACTGAAGCTTTCTTT. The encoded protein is CASSYGGNTEAFF.

CDR3 DNA sequence: TGTGCCAGCAGGGAGACTAGCGGGAGGTCCAACGAGCAGTACTTC. Translation: CASRETSGRSNEQYF. This chain links TRBV2 with TRBJ2-7; the match to TRBD2 covers 13 bases. The CDR3 has 15 amino acids. Germline V CDR1 and CDR2: SNHLY, FYNNEI. Germline trimming cut 6 bases from V and 5 bases from J; bases unmatched to any gene: 7.

CDR3 loop: CASSPLAGGRSNEQFF. The CDR3 DNA reads as TGTGCCAGCAGCCCGTTAGCGGGAGGGAGGAGTAATGAGCAGTTCTTC. The chain is built from TRBV7-8 and TRBJ2-1; TRBD2 agrees at 11 bases. The germline CDR1 and CDR2 sequences are SGHVS and FQNEAQ. V lost 5 bases, J lost 7 bases, and 10 bases stayed unmatched. The CDR3 consists of 16 residues. The whole variable domain, filled in from reference TRBV7-8 and TRBJ2-1, reads GAGVSQSPRYKVAKRGQDVALRCDPISGHVSLFWYQQALGQGPEFLTYFQNEAQLDKSGLPSDRFFAERPEGSVSTLKIQRTQQEDSAVYLCASSPLAGGRSNEQFFGPGTRLTVL.

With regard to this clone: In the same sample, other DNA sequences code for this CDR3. In nucleotides, the CDR3 is TGTGCCAGCAGCTTGGACAGTTACGAGCAGTACTTC. This encodes CASSLDSYEQYF. This chain joins TRBV11-2 and TRBJ2-7; perhaps TRBD1 as D (6 bases). This CDR3 spans 12 amino acids. V was shortened by 3 bases and J by 4 bases, with 7 bases between the two germline ends. Germline V gives CDR1 SGHAT, CDR2 FQNNGV. Full variable domain (outside the CDR3, taken from reference TRBV11-2 and TRBJ2-7): EAGVAQSPRYKIIEKRQSVAFWCNPISGHATLYWYQQILGQGPKLLIQFQNNGVVDDSQLPKDRFSAERLKGVDSTLKIQPAKLEDSAVYLCASSLDSYEQYFGPGTRLTVT.

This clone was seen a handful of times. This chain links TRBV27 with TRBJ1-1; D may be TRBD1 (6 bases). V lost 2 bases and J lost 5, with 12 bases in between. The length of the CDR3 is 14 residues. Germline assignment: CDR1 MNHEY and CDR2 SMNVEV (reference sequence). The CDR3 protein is CASSLSEGVTEAFF. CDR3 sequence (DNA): TGTGCCAGCAGTTTAAGTGAGGGGGTGACTGAAGCTTTCTTT.

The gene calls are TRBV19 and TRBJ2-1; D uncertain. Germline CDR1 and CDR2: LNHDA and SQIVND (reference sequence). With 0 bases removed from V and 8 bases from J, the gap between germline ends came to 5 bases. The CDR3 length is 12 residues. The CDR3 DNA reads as TGTGCCAGTAGTATAGAGTCCCATGAGCAGTTCTTC. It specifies CASSIESHEQFF.

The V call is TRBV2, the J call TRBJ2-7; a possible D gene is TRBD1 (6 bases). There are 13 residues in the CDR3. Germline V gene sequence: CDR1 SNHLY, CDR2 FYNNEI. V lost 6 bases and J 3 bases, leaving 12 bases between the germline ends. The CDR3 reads CASSDKTGYEQYF. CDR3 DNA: TGTGCCAGCAGCGATAAGACAGGCTACGAGCAGTACTTC.

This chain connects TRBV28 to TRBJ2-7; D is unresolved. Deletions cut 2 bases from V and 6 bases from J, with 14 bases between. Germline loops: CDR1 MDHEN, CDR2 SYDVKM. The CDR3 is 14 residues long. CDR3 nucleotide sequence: TGTGCCAGCAGTTTAGGCCGTCAGGTCTCCGAGCAGTACTTC. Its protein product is CASSLGRQVSEQYF.

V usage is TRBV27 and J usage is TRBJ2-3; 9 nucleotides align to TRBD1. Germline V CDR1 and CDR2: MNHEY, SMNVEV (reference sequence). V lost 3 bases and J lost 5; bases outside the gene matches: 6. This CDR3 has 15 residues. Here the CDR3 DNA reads TGTGCCAGCAGTTTCGGGACAGGGCGGGGAGATACGCAGTATTTT. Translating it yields CASSFGTGRGDTQYF.

In nucleotides, the CDR3 is TGTGCCAGCAGTTTGGGCACAGGGGGCGCGGACACTGAAGCTTTCTTT. Translation: CASSLGTGGADTEAFF. The chain carries TRBV28 and TRBJ1-1, with 9 bases fitting TRBD1. Germline lookup yields CDR1 MDHEN and CDR2 SYDVKM. There are 16 residues in the CDR3. V lost 3 bases, J lost 3 bases, and 8 bases stayed unmatched.

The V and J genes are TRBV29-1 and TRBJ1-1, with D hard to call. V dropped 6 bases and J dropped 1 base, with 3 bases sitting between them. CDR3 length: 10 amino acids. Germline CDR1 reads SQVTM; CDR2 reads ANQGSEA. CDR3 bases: TGCAGCGTCGCGAACACTGAAGCTTTCTTT. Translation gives CSVANTEAFF.

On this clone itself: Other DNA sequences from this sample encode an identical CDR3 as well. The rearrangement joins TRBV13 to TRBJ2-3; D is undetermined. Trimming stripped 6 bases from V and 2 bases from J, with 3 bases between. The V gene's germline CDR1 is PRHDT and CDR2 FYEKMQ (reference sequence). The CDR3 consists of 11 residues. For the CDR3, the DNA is TGTGCCAGCAGTTACACAGATACGCAGTATTTT. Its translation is CASSYTDTQYF.

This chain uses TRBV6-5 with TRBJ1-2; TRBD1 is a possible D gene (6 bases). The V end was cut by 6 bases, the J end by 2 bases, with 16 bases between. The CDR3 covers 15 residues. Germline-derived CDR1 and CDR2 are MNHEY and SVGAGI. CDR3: CASSLGTGLNYGYTF. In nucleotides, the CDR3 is TGTGCCAGCAGCCTTGGTACAGGGCTCAACTATGGCTACACCTTC.

The CDR3 DNA reads TGCGCCAGCAGCCAAGTAATGGTCAGGGACTCGAGCTCCTACGAGCAGTACTTC. Its translation: CASSQVMVRDSSSYEQYF. The chain carries TRBV4-1 and TRBJ2-7; the D gene is possibly TRBD2 (6 bases). The CDR3 runs to 18 residues. Trimming took 1 base from V and 0 from J, leaving 19 bases between them. The germline V gene has CDR1 MGHRA and CDR2 YSYEKL.

The DNA for the CDR3 is TGTGCCAGCACCCCGGCCGGGGCTAGCGGGTTGTTTGCAGATACGCAGTATTTT. Translated, it gives CASTPAGASGLFADTQYF. The rearrangement joins TRBV28 to TRBJ2-3; TRBD2 matches 8 bases. Trimming removed 7 bases from V and 4 bases from J; junction bases left unmatched: 19. Germline assignment: CDR1 MDHEN and CDR2 SYDVKM. CDR3 length equals 18 residues.

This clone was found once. The CDR3 is CASSLTSGTSYEQYF. CDR3 DNA: TGTGCCAGCAGTTTAACCTCCGGGACTAGCTACGAGCAGTACTTC. This chain joins TRBV28 and TRBJ2-7, with TRBD2 matching over 8 bases. Germline CDR1 reads MDHEN; CDR2 reads SYDVKM. This CDR3 spans 15 amino acids. Germline trimming cut 2 bases from V and 3 bases from J; bases unmatched to any gene: 6.

The CDR3 reads CASSQDRGSPPLNTEAFF. The CDR3 DNA reads TGCGCCAGCAGCCAAGACAGGGGGTCCCCCCCCCTGAACACTGAAGCTTTCTTT. The chain recombines TRBV4-1 with TRBJ1-1, with 7 nucleotides matching TRBD1. The germline CDR1 and CDR2 sequences are MGHRA and YSYEKL. J gave up 0 bases and V 0 bases, and 10 bases lay outside the gene matches. The length of the CDR3 is 18 residues.

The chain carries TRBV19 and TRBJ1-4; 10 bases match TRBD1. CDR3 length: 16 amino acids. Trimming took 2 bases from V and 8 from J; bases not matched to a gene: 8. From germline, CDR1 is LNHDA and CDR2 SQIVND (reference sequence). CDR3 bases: TGTGCCAGTAGTATAAGACCGGGACAGGGGAACGAAAAACTGTTTTTT. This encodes CASSIRPGQGNEKLFF. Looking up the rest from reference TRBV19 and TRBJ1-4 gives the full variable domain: DGGITQSPKYLFRKEGQNVTLSCEQNLNHDAMYWYRQDPGQGLRLIYYSQIVNDFQKGDIAEGYSVSREKKESFPLTVTSAQKNPTAFYLCASSIRPGQGNEKLFFGSGTQLSVL.

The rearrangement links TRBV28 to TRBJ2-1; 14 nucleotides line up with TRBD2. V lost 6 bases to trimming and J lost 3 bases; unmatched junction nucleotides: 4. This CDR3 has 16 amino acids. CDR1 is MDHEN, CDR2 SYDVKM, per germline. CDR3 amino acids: CASRTGTSGSYNEQFF. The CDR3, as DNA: TGTGCCAGCAGGACTGGGACTAGCGGGAGCTACAATGAGCAGTTCTTC.